Listed here are 8 T cell receptor beta chains from one sample, sequenced in a study of blood T cell repertoires in COVID-19. The assay was immunoSEQ multiplex PCR, and TCRdb's table has in-frame clones only and misses some. The table has some 80,000 clones, more than 75% seen once; the top ten hold around 20%. Sequencing input: peripheral blood. Every receptor here comes from a human donor in a cohort sampled during active COVID-19.

The chain carries TRBV7-3 and TRBJ2-1; TRBD1 agrees at 10 bases. The CDR3 has 18 residues. Germline V lookup: CDR1 SGHTA, CDR2 FQGTGA. J was trimmed by 4 bases and V by 2 bases; bases with no gene match: 11. The CDR3 region has the DNA TGTGCCAGCAGCTTATCCCCGGACAGGGGGTATAGGTACAATGAGCAGTTCTTC. It specifies CASSLSPDRGYRYNEQFF.

The chain links TRBV18 to TRBJ2-7; D might be TRBD1 (6 bases). V lost 2 bases, J lost 5 bases, and 13 bases lay in between. The CDR3 runs to 14 residues. The germline V gene encodes CDR1 KGHSH and CDR2 LQKENI. The CDR3, as DNA: TGTGCCAGCTCACCATCAGGGGCGTCCGACGAGCAGTACTTC. It translates to CASSPSGASDEQYF.

By sample fraction, this clone is large. At one end, the junction sequence differs from germline, possibly due to a read error. This rearrangement joins TRBV4-3 to TRBJ2-7; a weak D match, TRBD1 (6 bases). Germline V gene sequence: CDR1 LGHNA, CDR2 YSLEER. CDR3 length: 16 residues. CDR3 coding DNA: TGCGCCAGCAGCCAAGAAGGGGGTTTTACCTCCTCCGAGCAGTACTTC. It encodes CASSQEGGFTSSEQYF.

Only one count was recorded for this clone. V usage is TRBV19 and J usage is TRBJ2-4, with a possible D match to TRBD1 (6 bases). CDR3 length equals 13 residues. The V end lost 7 bases, the J end lost 0 bases, and 7 bases lay between the germline ends. Germline CDR1 is LNHDA and CDR2 is SQIVND (reference sequence). The DNA for the CDR3 is TGTGCCAGTACAGGGGCAGCCAAAAACATTCAGTACTTC. The encoded protein is CASTGAAKNIQYF.

The chain carries TRBV5-4 and TRBJ1-1; D is unclear. V dropped 2 bases and J dropped 1 base, with 12 bases sitting between them. The CDR3 consists of 15 residues. The germline V gene encodes CDR1 SGHNT and CDR2 YYREEE (reference sequence). The CDR3: CASSLAHTSNTEAFF. The CDR3 DNA follows: TGTGCCAGCAGCTTAGCGCATACTTCGAACACTGAAGCTTTCTTT.

The chain recombines TRBV6-1 with TRBJ1-2; 9 bases agree with TRBD1. In germline, CDR1 is MNHNS, CDR2 SASEGT. The CDR3 has 16 residues. The junction had 10 bases not matched to a gene; V was cut back by 2 bases and J by 6 bases. CDR3 amino acids: CASSELGVGTGNGYTF. In nucleotides, the CDR3 is TGTGCCAGCAGTGAATTAGGAGTTGGGACAGGGAATGGCTACACCTTC.

V gene TRBV6-5 combines with J gene TRBJ1-2; D is uncertain. Trimming left V 8 bases short and J 4 bases short, with 14 bases between. Germline CDR1 reads MNHEY; CDR2 reads SVGAGI. This CDR3 has 13 amino acids. As DNA, the CDR3 is TGTGCCAGCCGGAGTAGAGGTGTCTATGGCTACACCTTC. It specifies CASRSRGVYGYTF.

The chain has TRBV24-1 and TRBJ1-3; possibly TRBD1 for D (5 bases). The V end lost 4 bases, the J end lost 2 bases, and 11 bases lay between the germline ends. The CDR3 is 15 residues long. Germline CDR1 and CDR2: KGHDR and SFDVKD. CDR3 region: CATSDPGTAGNTIYF. The CDR3 nucleotides are TGTGCCACCAGTGACCCCGGGACTGCTGGAAACACCATATATTTT.